The clone carrying this TCR beta chain was picked up one time. The J segment lost 7 bases and the V segment lost 0 bases, leaving 4 bases of the junction unmatched. The V gene's germline CDR1 is KGHSH and CDR2 LQKENI. The CDR3 contains 14 residues. Nominally healthy donors were sampled, though unrecorded immune exposures were likely. The sample originates from a study of cytomegalovirus exposure and HLA in healthy donors. PCR used 60 Vbeta primers and 13 Jbeta primers. Produced via immunoSEQ multiplex PCR; TCRdb's table is partial and in-frame only. The sample lists about 200,000 clones, about 76% seen once, with 0.39% in the top ten.

The J gene is TRBJ2-7, the V gene TRBV18; 9 nucleotides match TRBD1. This TCR came from a male donor in good health and CMV-seropositive. Source material: PBMCs. The CDR3 DNA is TGTGCCAGCTCACCACCGACAGGGGGTGGGGAGCAGTACTTC. Translated: CASSPPTGGGEQYF. The complete variable domain, with remaining parts taken from reference TRBV18 and TRBJ2-7, reads NAGVMQNPRHLVRRRGQEARLRCSPMKGHSHVYWYRQLPEEGLKFMVYLQKENIIDESGMPKERFSAEFPKEGPSILRIQQVVRGDSAAYFCASSPPTGGGEQYFGPGTRLTVT.